This T cell receptor (beta chain) comes out of a study of identical twins. The study, taken as a whole, reports: The analysis was cross-sectional rather than longitudinal within donors. There was an excess of low generation probability in the out-of-frame alpha sequences that twins shared. Model-predicted out-of-frame TCR alpha sharing fell below observed values in monozygotic twins.

Via MiXCR, TCRdb re-called the 5' RACE reads, giving one row per CDR3 protein. The profile shows some 710,000 distinct CDR3 sequences, around 6% of them singletons. This CDR3 has 17 amino acids. From germline, CDR1 is SGHAT and CDR2 FQDESV (reference sequence). V shed 4 bases, J shed 7 bases, and the junction held 12 bases outside the gene matches. This clonotype was found many times. The antigen is not known. Only healthy Caucasians were enrolled as donors. The chain has TRBV11-1 and TRBJ2-1, with 11 bases fitting TRBD2. The sequenced sample was naive T cells sorted from blood. The source is a man aged 18 to 35 in good health. The CDR3 coding sequence is TGTGCCAGCAGCTCAAGTGTGACTAGCGGGATAGCGAATGAGCAGTTCTTC. This sequence encodes CASSSSVTSGIANEQFF. The full variable domain, completed using reference TRBV11-1 and TRBJ2-1, is EAEVAQSPRYKITEKSQAVAFWCDPISGHATLYWYRQILGQGPELLVQFQDESVVDDSQLPKDRFSAERLKGVDSTLKIQPAELGDSAMYLCASSSSVTSGIANEQFFGPGTRLTVL.